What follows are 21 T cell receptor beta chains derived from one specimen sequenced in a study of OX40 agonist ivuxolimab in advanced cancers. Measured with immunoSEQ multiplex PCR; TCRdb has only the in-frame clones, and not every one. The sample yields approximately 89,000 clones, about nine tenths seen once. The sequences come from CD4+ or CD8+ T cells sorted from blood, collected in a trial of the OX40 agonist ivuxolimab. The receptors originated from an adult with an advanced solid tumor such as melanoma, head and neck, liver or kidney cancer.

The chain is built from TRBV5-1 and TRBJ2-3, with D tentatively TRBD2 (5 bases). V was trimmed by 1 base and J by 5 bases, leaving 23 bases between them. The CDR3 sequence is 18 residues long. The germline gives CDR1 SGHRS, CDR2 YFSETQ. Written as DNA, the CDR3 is TGCGCCAGCAGCTTGAGCTCTGCTGCGGCTAGCATATTAGATACGCAGTATTTT. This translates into CASSLSSAAASILDTQYF.

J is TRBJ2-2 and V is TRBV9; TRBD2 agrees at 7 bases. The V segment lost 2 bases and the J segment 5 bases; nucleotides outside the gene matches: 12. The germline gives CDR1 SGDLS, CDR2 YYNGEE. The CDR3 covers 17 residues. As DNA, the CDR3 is TGTGCCAGCAGCGTCAGCGGGGTTCAGATTCCGACCGGGGAGCTGTTTTTT. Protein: CASSVSGVQIPTGELFF.

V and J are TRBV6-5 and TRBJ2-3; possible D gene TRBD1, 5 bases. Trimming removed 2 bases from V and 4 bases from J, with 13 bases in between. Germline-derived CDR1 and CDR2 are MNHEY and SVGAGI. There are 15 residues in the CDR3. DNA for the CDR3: TGTGCCAGCAGTTACGGGGCGTTGGTATCAGATACGCAGTATTTT. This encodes CASSYGALVSDTQYF.

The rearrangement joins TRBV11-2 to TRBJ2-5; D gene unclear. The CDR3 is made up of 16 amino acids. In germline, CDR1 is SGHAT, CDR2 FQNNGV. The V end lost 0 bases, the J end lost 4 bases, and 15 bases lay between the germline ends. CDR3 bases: TGTGCCAGCAGCTTAGATGCGGCACCAGTTCGAGAGACCCAGTACTTC. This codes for CASSLDAAPVRETQYF. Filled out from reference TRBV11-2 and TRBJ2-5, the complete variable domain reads EAGVAQSPRYKIIEKRQSVAFWCNPISGHATLYWYQQILGQGPKLLIQFQNNGVVDDSQLPKDRFSAERLKGVDSTLKIQPAKLEDSAVYLCASSLDAAPVRETQYFGPGTRLLVL.

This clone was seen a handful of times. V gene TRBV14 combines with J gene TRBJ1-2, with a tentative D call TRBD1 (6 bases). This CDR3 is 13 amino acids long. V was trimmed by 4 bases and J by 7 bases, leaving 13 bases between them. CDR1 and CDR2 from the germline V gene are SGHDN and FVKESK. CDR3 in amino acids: CASSPGRGFGYTF. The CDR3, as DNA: TGTGCCAGCAGCCCCGGTAGGGGGTTTGGCTACACCTTC.

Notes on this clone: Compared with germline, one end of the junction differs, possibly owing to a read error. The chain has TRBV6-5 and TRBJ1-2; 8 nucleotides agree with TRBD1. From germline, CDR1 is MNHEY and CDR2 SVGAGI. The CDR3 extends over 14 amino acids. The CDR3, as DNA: TGTGCCGGCAGTTTTACAGGGGGGAGTGGCGGCTACACCTTC. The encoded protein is CAGSFTGGSGGYTF.

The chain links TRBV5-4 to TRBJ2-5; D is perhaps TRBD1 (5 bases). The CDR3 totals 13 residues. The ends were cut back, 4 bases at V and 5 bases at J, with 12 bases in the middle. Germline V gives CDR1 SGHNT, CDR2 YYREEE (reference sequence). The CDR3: CASSPGYWETQYF. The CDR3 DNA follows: TGTGCCAGCAGCCCAGGGTATTGGGAGACCCAGTACTTC.

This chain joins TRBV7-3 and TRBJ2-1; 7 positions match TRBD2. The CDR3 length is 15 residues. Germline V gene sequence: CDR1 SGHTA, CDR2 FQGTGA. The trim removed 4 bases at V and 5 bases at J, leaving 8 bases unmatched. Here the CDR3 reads CASSSRAGTNNEQFF. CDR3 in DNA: TGTGCCAGCAGCTCGAGGGCGGGGACTAACAATGAGCAGTTCTTC.

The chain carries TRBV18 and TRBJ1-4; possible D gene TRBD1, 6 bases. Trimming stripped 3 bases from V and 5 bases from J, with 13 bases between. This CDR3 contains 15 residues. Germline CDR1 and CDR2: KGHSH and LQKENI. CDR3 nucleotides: TGTGCCAGCTCACCCGCGGCAACAGGGAATGAAAAACTGTTTTTT. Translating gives CASSPAATGNEKLFF.

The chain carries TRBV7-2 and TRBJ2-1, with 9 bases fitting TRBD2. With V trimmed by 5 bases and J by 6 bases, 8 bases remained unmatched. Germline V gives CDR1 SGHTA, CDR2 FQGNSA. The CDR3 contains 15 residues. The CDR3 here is CASSRGLAGINEQFF. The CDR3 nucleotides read TGTGCCAGCAGCCGGGGGCTAGCGGGGATCAATGAGCAGTTCTTC.

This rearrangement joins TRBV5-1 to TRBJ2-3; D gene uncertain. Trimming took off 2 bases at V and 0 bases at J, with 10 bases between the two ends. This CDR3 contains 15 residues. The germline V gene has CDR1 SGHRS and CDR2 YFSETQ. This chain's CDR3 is CASSLLPGSTDTQYF. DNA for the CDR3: TGCGCCAGCAGCTTATTGCCCGGGAGCACAGATACGCAGTATTTT.

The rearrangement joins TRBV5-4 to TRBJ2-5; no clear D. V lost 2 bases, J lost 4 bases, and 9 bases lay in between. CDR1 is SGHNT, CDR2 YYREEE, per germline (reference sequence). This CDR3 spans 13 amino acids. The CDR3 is CASSFGPLETQYF. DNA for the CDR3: TGTGCCAGCAGCTTCGGACCCCTAGAGACCCAGTACTTC.

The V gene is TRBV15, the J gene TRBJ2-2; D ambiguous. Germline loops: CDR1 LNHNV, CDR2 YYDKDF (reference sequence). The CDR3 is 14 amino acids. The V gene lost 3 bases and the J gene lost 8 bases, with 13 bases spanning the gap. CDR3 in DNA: TGTGCCACCAGCAGCGGACCGAGGTGGGGGGAGCTGTTTTTT. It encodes CATSSGPRWGELFF.

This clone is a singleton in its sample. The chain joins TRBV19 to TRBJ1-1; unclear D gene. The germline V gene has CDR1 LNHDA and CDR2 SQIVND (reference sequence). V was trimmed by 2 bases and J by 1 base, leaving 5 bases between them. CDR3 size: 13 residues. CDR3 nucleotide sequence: TGTGCCAGTAGTATAAGGTGGAACACTGAAGCTTTCTTT. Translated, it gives CASSIRWNTEAFF.

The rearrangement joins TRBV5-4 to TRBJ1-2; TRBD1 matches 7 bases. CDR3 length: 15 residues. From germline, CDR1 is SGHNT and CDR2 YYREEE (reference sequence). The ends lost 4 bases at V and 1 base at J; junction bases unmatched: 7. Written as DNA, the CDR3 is TGTGCCAGCAGCCTACCGGACAGGTTTAACTATGGCTACACCTTC. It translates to CASSLPDRFNYGYTF. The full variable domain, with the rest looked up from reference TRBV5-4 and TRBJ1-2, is ETGVTQSPTHLIKTRGQQVTLRCSSQSGHNTVSWYQQALGQGPQFIFQYYREEENGRGNFPPRFSGLQFPNYSSELNVNALELDDSALYLCASSLPDRFNYGYTFGSGTRLTVV.

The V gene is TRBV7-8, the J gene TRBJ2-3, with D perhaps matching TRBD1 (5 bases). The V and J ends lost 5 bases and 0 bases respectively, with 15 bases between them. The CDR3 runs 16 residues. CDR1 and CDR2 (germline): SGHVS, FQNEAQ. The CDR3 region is CASSRLRDLSTDTQYF. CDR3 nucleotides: TGTGCCAGCAGCCGCCTCAGGGATCTTAGCACAGATACGCAGTATTTT.

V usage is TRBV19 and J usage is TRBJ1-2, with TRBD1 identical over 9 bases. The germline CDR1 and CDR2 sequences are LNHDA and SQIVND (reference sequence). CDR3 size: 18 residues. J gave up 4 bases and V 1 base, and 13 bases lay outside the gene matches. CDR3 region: CASSIARTGVRLGYGYTF. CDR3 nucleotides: TGTGCCAGTAGTATAGCCCGGACAGGGGTTCGACTTGGCTATGGCTACACCTTC.

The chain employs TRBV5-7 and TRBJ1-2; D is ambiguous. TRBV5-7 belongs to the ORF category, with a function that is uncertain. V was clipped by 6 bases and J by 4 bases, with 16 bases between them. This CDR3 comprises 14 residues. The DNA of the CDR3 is TGTGCCAGCACCCCGTCAGGTTACGGCTATGGCTACACCTTC. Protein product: CASTPSGYGYGYTF.

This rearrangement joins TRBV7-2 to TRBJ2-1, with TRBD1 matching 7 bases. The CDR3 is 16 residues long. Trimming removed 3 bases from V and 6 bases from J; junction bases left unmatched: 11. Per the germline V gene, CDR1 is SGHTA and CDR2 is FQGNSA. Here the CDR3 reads CASSLDGTAALNEQFF. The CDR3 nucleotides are TGTGCCAGCAGCTTGGACGGGACAGCCGCCCTCAATGAGCAGTTCTTC.

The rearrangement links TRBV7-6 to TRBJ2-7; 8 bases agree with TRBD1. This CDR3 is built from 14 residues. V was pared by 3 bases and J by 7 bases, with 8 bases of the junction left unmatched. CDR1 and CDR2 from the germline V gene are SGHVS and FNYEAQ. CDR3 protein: CASSFYQGAGEQYF. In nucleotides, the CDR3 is TGTGCCAGCAGCTTTTACCAGGGGGCGGGTGAGCAGTACTTC. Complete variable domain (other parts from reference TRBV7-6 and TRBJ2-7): GAGVSQSPRYKVTKRGQDVALRCDPISGHVSLYWYRQALGQGPEFLTYFNYEAQQDKSGLPNDRFSAERPEGSISTLTIQRTEQRDSAMYRCASSFYQGAGEQYFGPGTRLTVT.

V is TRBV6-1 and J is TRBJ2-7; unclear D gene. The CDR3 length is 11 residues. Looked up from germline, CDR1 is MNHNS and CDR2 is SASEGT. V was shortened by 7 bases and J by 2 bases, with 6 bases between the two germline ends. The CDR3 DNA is TGTGCCAGCATAGGCACCTACGAGCAGTACTTC. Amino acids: CASIGTYEQYF.